Following are 10 T cell receptor beta chains from one sample sequenced in a study of PD-L1 blockade in urothelial cancer (dated by TCRdb to 2016 to 2017). Libraries came from the immunoSEQ multiplex PCR assay. The table comes from immuneACCESS by way of TCRdb, which keeps in-frame sequences with V and J called. Part of the clones is missing from these tables; in studies checked, under half for an unresolved V gene and the rest for unknown reasons. The sample table lists approximately 51,000 clones, 70% to 90% of them with a count of one. 16% of the sample lies in the top ten. The source was PBMCs, collected around atezolizumab (anti-PD-L1) treatment. The receptor set was obtained from a man aged 60-69 years with urothelial cancer.

The rearrangement links TRBV7-2 to TRBJ2-5; 8 positions agree with TRBD2. The CDR3 totals 16 residues. V lost 5 bases to trimming and J lost 4 bases; unmatched junction nucleotides: 12. The germline V gene has CDR1 SGHTA and CDR2 FQGNSA. The CDR3 sequence: CASSQRGSGVGETQYF. The CDR3 DNA follows: TGTGCCAGCAGCCAAAGGGGTAGCGGGGTCGGAGAGACCCAGTACTTC.

The chain couples TRBV6-1 to TRBJ2-2; the D is unclear. The CDR3 is made up of 11 amino acids. Germline loops: CDR1 MNHNS, CDR2 SASEGT. The ends were cut back, 6 bases at V and 6 bases at J, with 5 bases in the middle. Written as DNA, the CDR3 is TGTGCCAGCAGAAACTCCGGGGAGCTGTTTTTT. Encoded protein: CASRNSGELFF.

The CDR3 here is CASSLGRRSYEQYF. The CDR3 DNA is TGTGCCAGCAGCTTAGGTCGTCGGTCCTACGAGCAGTACTTC. This chain joins TRBV7-8 and TRBJ2-7; D not certain. V lost 1 base and J 1 base, leaving 8 bases between the germline ends. In germline, CDR1 is SGHVS, CDR2 FQNEAQ. The CDR3 is made up of 14 amino acids.

This chain links TRBV4-3 with TRBJ2-7, with a weak D call TRBD2 (6 bases). The CDR3 extends over 16 amino acids. The V gene lost 4 bases and the J gene lost 1 base, with 17 bases spanning the gap. CDR1 and CDR2 from the germline V gene are LGHNA and YSLEER. The CDR3 loop is CASSRVAAKGSYEQYF. The CDR3 bases are TGCGCCAGCAGCCGAGTAGCGGCCAAGGGGTCCTACGAGCAGTACTTC.

At least ten counts were recorded for this clone. The chain employs TRBV5-1 and TRBJ1-3; D is unclear. CDR3 length: 15 amino acids. V lost 0 bases and J 1 base, leaving 8 bases between the germline ends. Germline values: CDR1 SGHRS, CDR2 YFSETQ. CDR3 nucleotides: TGCGCCAGCAGCTTGGCCTGGGAGTCTGGAAACACCATATATTTT. It is translated as CASSLAWESGNTIYF. Supplemented by reference TRBV5-1 and TRBJ1-3, the full variable domain reads KAGVTQTPRYLIKTRGQQVTLSCSPISGHRSVSWYQQTPGQGLQFLFEYFSETQRNKGNFPGRFSGRQFSNSRSEMNVSTLELGDSALYLCASSLAWESGNTIYFGEGSWLTVV.

The chain uses TRBV7-9 and TRBJ2-5; possibly TRBD1 for D (6 bases). V was cut by 7 bases and J by 0 bases, with 15 bases left in between. Germline assignment: CDR1 SEHNR and CDR2 FQNEAQ (reference sequence). The length of the CDR3 is 15 residues. The CDR3 DNA reads as TGTGCCAGCAAAGCTCCGGGACAAAACCAAGAGACCCAGTACTTC. Protein sequence: CASKAPGQNQETQYF.

The rearrangement joins TRBV4-3 to TRBJ1-4; TRBD1 might be the D (6 bases). CDR1 and CDR2 (germline): LGHNA, YSLEER. V was trimmed by 5 bases and J by 1 base, leaving 14 bases between them. This CDR3 comprises 16 residues. The CDR3 DNA reads as TGCGCCAGCAGCGCAGGGGTGGGGGAAACTAATGAAAAACTGTTTTTT. Residues: CASSAGVGETNEKLFF.

V gene TRBV4-3 combines with J gene TRBJ2-7; 10 bases fit TRBD2. The CDR3 has 16 residues. J lost 5 bases, V lost 0 bases, and 7 bases had no gene match. Germline values: CDR1 LGHNA, CDR2 YSLEER. CDR3 sequence: CASSQDPAGGPHEQYF. As DNA, the CDR3 is TGCGCCAGCAGCCAAGACCCAGCGGGAGGGCCCCACGAGCAGTACTTC.

This clone was seen more than once but under ten times. The rearrangement joins TRBV10-3 to TRBJ2-7; 12 bases fit TRBD1. This CDR3 is built from 13 residues. V dropped 6 bases and J dropped 7; count of bases not matched to a gene: 4. Germline loops: CDR1 ENHRY, CDR2 SYGVKD. CDR3 amino acids: CAIRGQGAGEQYF. In DNA, the CDR3 is TGTGCCATCAGGGGACAGGGGGCGGGAGAGCAGTACTTC.

This chain joins TRBV19 and TRBJ1-4, with D unclear. Trimming shortened V by 2 bases and J by 0 bases, and 10 bases separated the two germline ends. The CDR3 covers 16 residues. The germline V gene encodes CDR1 LNHDA and CDR2 SQIVND (reference sequence). CDR3 sequence (DNA): TGTGCCAGTAGTATAATGGCATTTGCAACTAATGAAAAACTGTTTTTT. Its translation: CASSIMAFATNEKLFF.